The 30 T cell receptor beta chains reported below all come from one sample, sequenced in a study of T-cell reconstitution after alpha-beta-depleted transplantation in children. TCRbeta library preparation incorporated unique molecular identifiers. TCRdb independently ran MiXCR on the PCR reads; one entry per CDR3 protein. The table has about 480,000 distinct CDR3 sequences, around 13% seen once. The sequencing used PBMCs from the stem cell graft donor, collected from the stem cell graft. The receptors were sampled from a human donor who donated a stem cell graft to a child with combined immunodeficiency.

This rearrangement joins TRBV6-1 to TRBJ2-3; possibly TRBD2 for D (6 bases). With 6 bases removed from V and 6 bases from J, the gap between germline ends came to 22 bases. The germline gives CDR1 MNHNS, CDR2 SASEGT. This CDR3 is 16 amino acids long. The CDR3 is CASSPPGGALGDTQYF. The CDR3 nucleotides read TGTGCCAGCAGCCCCCCCGGGGGAGCATTAGGGGATACGCAGTATTTT.

The table lists this clonotype with a few counts. V is TRBV20-1 and J is TRBJ2-2; TRBD2 matches at 13 bases. Germline V CDR1 and CDR2: DFQATT, SNEGSKA (reference sequence). V shed 6 bases and J 2 bases; nucleotides not matched to a gene: 6. CDR3 length: 16 amino acids. CDR3 region: CSAVLAGGPNTGELFF. CDR3 DNA: TGCAGTGCCGTACTAGCGGGGGGGCCAAACACCGGGGAGCTGTTTTTT.

This clonotype was found a few times. The chain is built from TRBV7-2 and TRBJ2-2, with 8 positions matching TRBD2. CDR3 size: 13 residues. Per the germline V gene, CDR1 is SGHTA and CDR2 is FQGNSA. V trimming: 8 bases; J trimming: 7 bases; junction bases outside the gene matches: 6. The CDR3 nucleotides read TGTGCCAGCGGGACTAGTTTCATCGGGGAGCTGTTTTTT. It translates to CASGTSFIGELFF.

This clonotype has only one observation. V and J are TRBV30 and TRBJ2-2; no reliable D call. CDR3 length: 14 amino acids. V was trimmed by 6 bases and J by 1 base, leaving 12 bases between them. Germline V CDR1 and CDR2: GTSNPN, SVGIG (reference sequence). Written as DNA, the CDR3 is TGTGCCTGCTCGCTGGACCTGAACACCGGGGAGCTGTTTTTT. It yields the protein CACSLDLNTGELFF. The full variable domain, with the rest looked up from reference TRBV30 and TRBJ2-2, is SQTIHQWPATLVQPVGSPLSLECTVEGTSNPNLYWYRQAAGRGLQLLFYSVGIGQISSEVPQNLSASRPQDRQFILSSKKLLLSDSGFYLCACSLDLNTGELFFGEGSRLTVL.

This clonotype showed up many times. The J gene is TRBJ2-7, the V gene TRBV7-2; unclear D gene. The CDR3 totals 12 residues. Germline V gene data show CDR1 as SGHTA and CDR2 as FQGNSA. Trimming took 6 bases from V and 4 from J, leaving 10 bases between them. The CDR3 loop reads CASSLNGYEQYF. In DNA form, the CDR3 reads TGTGCCAGCAGTTTGAACGGATACGAGCAGTACTTC.

This clonotype appeared many times. V usage is TRBV12-3 or TRBV12-4 and J usage is TRBJ2-5; D possibly corresponds to TRBD2 (6 bases). V dropped 8 bases and J dropped 2 bases, with 15 bases sitting between them. The CDR3 has 14 amino acids. In DNA, the CDR3 is TGTGCCAGCCGGGGGAGGAGCCCTCAAGAGACCCAGTACTTC. It encodes CASRGRSPQETQYF.

This clonotype has ten or more counts. V and J are TRBV27 and TRBJ2-2, with D possibly matching TRBD2 (5 bases). The V end was cut by 10 bases, the J end by 4 bases, with 16 bases between. The CDR3 is 14 residues long. Germline-derived CDR1 and CDR2 are MNHEY and SMNVEV (reference sequence). CDR3 residues: CATNPGVPTGELFF. For the CDR3, the DNA is TGTGCCACCAACCCCGGGGTCCCCACCGGGGAGCTGTTTTTT.

The CDR3 DNA reads as TGTGCCTGGAAGGGAGACAATCACAATGAGCAGTTCTTC. It translates to CAWKGDNHNEQFF. This chain links TRBV30 with TRBJ2-1, with TRBD2 as a possible D gene (5 bases). The CDR3 sequence is 13 residues long. In germline, CDR1 is GTSNPN, CDR2 SVGIG (reference sequence). The ends were cut back, 4 bases at V and 5 bases at J, with 12 bases in the middle.

Many counts were recorded for this clonotype. J is TRBJ2-1 and V is TRBV12-3 or TRBV12-4; TRBD2 aligns across 8 bases. CDR3 size: 14 residues. With 3 bases clipped from V and 5 bases from J, the junction kept 3 bases outside the gene matches. The CDR3 reads CASSFGLAHNEQFF. The DNA of the CDR3 is TGTGCCAGCAGTTTCGGACTAGCTCACAATGAGCAGTTCTTC.

The V gene is TRBV7-6, the J gene TRBJ1-3; D remains unclear. The V end lost 1 base, the J end lost 0 bases, and 7 bases lay between the germline ends. CDR1 and CDR2 from the germline V gene are SGHVS and FNYEAQ. The CDR3 sequence is 15 residues long. Written as DNA, the CDR3 is TGTGCCAGCAGCTTAGTTATGAGCTCTGGAAACACCATATATTTT. It codes for CASSLVMSSGNTIYF.

This clonotype was recorded at least ten times. This chain joins TRBV10-3 and TRBJ2-3, with D tentatively TRBD1 or TRBD2 (5 bases each). CDR3 length: 17 amino acids. Per the germline V gene, CDR1 is ENHRY and CDR2 is SYGVKD. V shed 0 bases and J shed 0 bases, with 13 bases lying between them. CDR3 sequence (DNA): TGTGCCATCAGTGAGTCTACGGGGCAGAGAAGCACAGATACGCAGTATTTT. Translating it yields CAISESTGQRSTDTQYF.

The genes are TRBV7-9 and TRBJ1-1; D is perhaps TRBD1 (5 bases). Germline V CDR1 and CDR2: SEHNR, FQNEAQ (reference sequence). The CDR3 runs 15 residues. V lost 6 bases and J 0 bases, leaving 14 bases between the germline ends. The CDR3 loop reads CASRPFDRLNTEAFF. CDR3 DNA sequence: TGTGCCAGCAGACCATTTGACAGATTGAACACTGAAGCTTTCTTT.

This clonotype showed up just a few times. The gene calls are TRBV20-1 and TRBJ1-5; 7 bases match TRBD1. The germline CDR1 and CDR2 sequences are DFQATT and SNEGSKA (reference sequence). V was clipped by 5 bases and J by 6 bases; unmatched bases: 13. The CDR3 is made up of 15 amino acids. The CDR3 loop reads CSALIKTTGSQPQHF. The CDR3 DNA reads TGCAGTGCTTTAATAAAAACGACAGGGAGTCAGCCCCAGCATTTT.

V usage is TRBV15 and J usage is TRBJ2-2; D is perhaps TRBD2 (5 bases). The V and J ends lost 1 base and 9 bases respectively, with 18 bases between them. CDR3 length equals 16 residues. From germline, CDR1 is LNHNV and CDR2 YYDKDF (reference sequence). The CDR3 sequence: CATSRVARGWFRELFF. In DNA form, the CDR3 reads TGTGCCACCAGCAGAGTGGCGCGAGGGTGGTTCCGGGAGCTGTTTTTT.

This clonotype has ten or more counts. This rearrangement joins TRBV9 to TRBJ2-1, with D possibly being TRBD1 (5 bases). CDR1 and CDR2 (germline): SGDLS, YYNGEE. The CDR3 spans 13 residues. V was clipped by 0 bases and J by 7 bases, with 8 bases between them. The CDR3 here is CASSVDAGNEQFF. As DNA, the CDR3 is TGTGCCAGCAGCGTAGATGCAGGGAATGAGCAGTTCTTC.

The table lists this clonotype with many counts. The rearrangement uses TRBV6-2 or TRBV6-3 and TRBJ1-1; unclear D gene. Trimming cost V 0 bases and J 1 base, with 3 bases left between them. CDR1 is MNHEY and CDR2 is SVGEGT in the germline V gene. CDR3 size: 13 residues. The CDR3 protein is CASSYSRNTEAFF. The CDR3 DNA reads TGTGCCAGCAGTTACTCAAGGAACACTGAAGCTTTCTTT.

J is TRBJ2-2 and V is TRBV5-6; tentatively, D is TRBD1 (6 bases). This CDR3 comprises 18 residues. Germline V gives CDR1 SGHDT, CDR2 YYEEEE. V lost 0 bases and J lost 1, with 16 bases in between. The CDR3 reads CASSLDEHRAWNTGELFF. In DNA, the CDR3 is TGTGCCAGCAGCTTGGACGAACACAGGGCCTGGAACACCGGGGAGCTGTTTTTT.

This clonotype was seen more than once but under ten times. The chain recombines TRBV11-2 with TRBJ2-1; 15 bases are shared with TRBD2. There are 20 residues in the CDR3. Trimming removed 5 bases from V and 0 bases from J; junction bases left unmatched: 11. CDR1 is SGHAT, CDR2 FQNNGV, per germline. The CDR3 sequence is CASSPWTSGGAAASYNEQFF. As DNA, the CDR3 is TGTGCCAGCAGCCCCTGGACTAGCGGGGGGGCCGCTGCCTCCTACAATGAGCAGTTCTTC.

The V call is TRBV6-1, the J call TRBJ1-6, with 7 bases lining up with TRBD1. CDR3 length: 15 amino acids. Germline CDR1 reads MNHNS; CDR2 reads SASEGT. The ends lost 5 bases at V and 7 bases at J; junction bases unmatched: 8. CDR3 loop: CASSPDRSLNSPLHF. CDR3 nucleotides: TGTGCCAGCAGTCCGGACAGGTCCTTAAATTCACCCCTCCACTTT.

This clonotype was recorded at least ten times. The rearrangement links TRBV27 to TRBJ2-2; D uncertain. CDR1 is MNHEY, CDR2 SMNVEV, per germline (reference sequence). This CDR3 has 13 residues. With 8 bases removed from V and 8 bases from J, the gap between germline ends came to 15 bases. CDR3 in DNA: TGTGCCAGCGCTTGGGCCCAAAGAGGGGAGCTGTTTTTT. Its translation: CASAWAQRGELFF.

The sample holds a few counts of this clonotype. The gene calls are TRBV4-3 and TRBJ1-6; D is unresolved. V lost 3 bases and J 9 bases, leaving 9 bases between the germline ends. CDR3 length: 13 residues. In germline, CDR1 is LGHNA, CDR2 YSLEER. The CDR3 sequence is CASSHEFTSPLHF. The CDR3 nucleotides are TGCGCCAGCAGCCACGAATTTACTTCACCCCTCCACTTT.

This clonotype was seen ten or more times. The chain combines TRBV25-1 with TRBJ2-7; D is unresolved. The germline CDR1 and CDR2 sequences are MGHDK and SYGVNS. The germline V and J ends were trimmed by 3 bases and 0 bases, with 9 bases remaining between them. The CDR3 runs to 14 residues. The chain's CDR3 is CASSDLLLSYEQYF. CDR3 in DNA: TGTGCCAGCAGTGATCTCCTACTCTCCTACGAGCAGTACTTC.

Only a few counts were recorded for this clonotype. This chain links TRBV28 with TRBJ2-7; 7 bases agree with TRBD1. Germline V gene sequence: CDR1 MDHEN, CDR2 SYDVKM. CDR3 length: 14 amino acids. V lost 4 bases to trimming and J lost 2 bases; unmatched junction nucleotides: 5. CDR3 bases: TGTGCCAGCAGTTCCGCAGGGGGACCCTACGAGCAGTACTTC. Amino acids: CASSSAGGPYEQYF.

The V call is TRBV28, the J call TRBJ2-4; 7 bases fit TRBD2. In germline, CDR1 is MDHEN, CDR2 SYDVKM. This CDR3 is built from 14 residues. Germline trimming cut 8 bases from V and 7 bases from J; bases unmatched to any gene: 11. CDR3 nucleotide sequence: TGTGCCAGCCGCCCCGGGGGGAATACGAACATTCAGTACTTC. This encodes CASRPGGNTNIQYF.

This clonotype has ten or more counts. The CDR3 here is CASSLSTGAYEQYF. Here the CDR3 DNA reads TGTGCCAGCAGTTTATCGACAGGGGCCTACGAGCAGTACTTC. This chain links TRBV27 with TRBJ2-7, with 8 nucleotides matching TRBD1. Germline CDR1 MNHEY, CDR2 SMNVEV (reference sequence). Trimming removed 0 bases from V and 2 bases from J; junction bases left unmatched: 0. This CDR3 region has 14 residues.

The genes are TRBV29-1 and TRBJ2-3, with 8 bases fitting TRBD1. Trimming cost V 4 bases and J 4 bases; bases outside gene matches: 13. The germline V gene has CDR1 SQVTM and CDR2 ANQGSEA. The CDR3 covers 16 residues. CDR3 amino acids: CSVAGTGTGPADTQYF. The CDR3 DNA reads as TGCAGCGTTGCCGGAACAGGGACAGGCCCGGCAGATACGCAGTATTTT.

This chain connects TRBV30 to TRBJ2-7, with 8 bases fitting TRBD1. Germline V gene data show CDR1 as GTSNPN and CDR2 as SVGIG (reference sequence). V lost 4 bases and J lost 0; bases outside the gene matches: 8. The CDR3 loop spans 15 amino acids. CDR3 sequence: CAWTTPGQASYEQYF. DNA of the CDR3: TGTGCCTGGACCACGCCGGGACAGGCCTCCTACGAGCAGTACTTC.

This sequence joins TRBV12-3 or TRBV12-4 and TRBJ1-2; a weak D match, TRBD1 (6 bases). The length of the CDR3 is 14 residues. V was cut by 10 bases and J by 2 bases, with 17 bases left in between. CDR3: CATAEAGANYGYTF. CDR3 coding DNA: TGTGCCACCGCTGAGGCGGGGGCGAACTATGGCTACACCTTC.

This clonotype was counted many times. V and J are TRBV7-6 and TRBJ1-3; D might be TRBD1 (5 bases). CDR1 and CDR2 from the germline V gene are SGHVS and FNYEAQ. Trimming pared 5 bases from V and 2 bases from J, leaving 10 bases between. The CDR3 is made up of 14 amino acids. This CDR3 is CASSGTKTGNTIYF. Written as DNA, the CDR3 is TGTGCCAGCAGCGGGACTAAGACTGGAAACACCATATATTTT. Full variable domain (rest looked up from reference TRBV7-6 and TRBJ1-3): GAGVSQSPRYKVTKRGQDVALRCDPISGHVSLYWYRQALGQGPEFLTYFNYEAQQDKSGLPNDRFSAERPEGSISTLTIQRTEQRDSAMYRCASSGTKTGNTIYFGEGSWLTVV.

This clonotype was detected ten times or more. The rearrangement joins TRBV4-3 to TRBJ2-1; D is perhaps TRBD1 (5 bases). Per germline, CDR1 LGHNA and CDR2 YSLEER. The CDR3 sequence is 16 residues long. V lost 3 bases to trimming and J lost 0 bases, with 12 bases between them. The CDR3 region is CASSQATAYSYNEQFF. The CDR3 DNA is TGCGCCAGCAGCCAGGCGACAGCCTACTCCTACAATGAGCAGTTCTTC.